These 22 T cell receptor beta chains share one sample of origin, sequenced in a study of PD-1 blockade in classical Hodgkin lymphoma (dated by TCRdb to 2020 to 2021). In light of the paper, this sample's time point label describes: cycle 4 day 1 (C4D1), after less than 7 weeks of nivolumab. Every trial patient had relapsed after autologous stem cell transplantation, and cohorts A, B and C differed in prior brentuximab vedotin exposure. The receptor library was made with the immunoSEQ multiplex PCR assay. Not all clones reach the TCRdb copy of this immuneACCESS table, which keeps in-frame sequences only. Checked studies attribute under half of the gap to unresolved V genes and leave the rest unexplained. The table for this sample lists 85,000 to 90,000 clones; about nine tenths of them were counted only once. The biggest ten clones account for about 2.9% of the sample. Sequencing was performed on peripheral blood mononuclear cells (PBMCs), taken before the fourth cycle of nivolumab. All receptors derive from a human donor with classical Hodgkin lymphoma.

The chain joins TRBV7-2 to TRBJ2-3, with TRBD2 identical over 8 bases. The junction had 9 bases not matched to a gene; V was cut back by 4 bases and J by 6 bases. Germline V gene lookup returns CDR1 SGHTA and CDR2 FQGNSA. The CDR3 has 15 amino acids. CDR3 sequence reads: CASSYKTGGLDTQYF. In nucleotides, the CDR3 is TGTGCCAGCAGCTATAAAACGGGGGGGCTGGATACGCAGTATTTT.

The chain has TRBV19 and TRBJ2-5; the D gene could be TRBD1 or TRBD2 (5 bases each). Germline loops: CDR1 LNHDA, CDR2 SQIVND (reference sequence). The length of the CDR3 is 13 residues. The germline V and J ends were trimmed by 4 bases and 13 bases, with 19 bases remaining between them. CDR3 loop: CASSTNPGAKPYF. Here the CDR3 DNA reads TGTGCCAGTAGTACCAACCCCGGGGCAAAACCGTACTTC. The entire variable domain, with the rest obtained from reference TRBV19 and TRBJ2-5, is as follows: DGGITQSPKYLFRKEGQNVTLSCEQNLNHDAMYWYRQDPGQGLRLIYYSQIVNDFQKGDIAEGYSVSREKKESFPLTVTSAQKNPTAFYLCASSTNPGAKPYFGPGTRLLVL.

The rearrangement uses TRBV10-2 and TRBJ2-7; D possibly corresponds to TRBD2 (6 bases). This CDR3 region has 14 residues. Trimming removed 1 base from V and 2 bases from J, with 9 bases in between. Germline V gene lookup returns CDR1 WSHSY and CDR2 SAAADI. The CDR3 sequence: CASSEFSGAYEQYF. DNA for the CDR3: TGCGCCAGCAGTGAGTTTAGCGGAGCCTACGAGCAGTACTTC.

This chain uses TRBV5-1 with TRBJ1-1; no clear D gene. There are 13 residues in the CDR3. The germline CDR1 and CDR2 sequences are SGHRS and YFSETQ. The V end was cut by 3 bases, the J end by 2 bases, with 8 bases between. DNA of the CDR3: TGCGCCAGCAGCTCTTCGGGTAACACTGAAGCTTTCTTT. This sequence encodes CASSSSGNTEAFF.

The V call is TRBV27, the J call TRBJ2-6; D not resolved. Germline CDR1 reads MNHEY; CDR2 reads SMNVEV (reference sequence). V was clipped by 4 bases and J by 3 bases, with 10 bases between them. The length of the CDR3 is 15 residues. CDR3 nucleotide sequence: TGTGCCAGCAGTTGCTACCAATTTGGGGCCAACGTCCTGACTTTC. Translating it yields CASSCYQFGANVLTF. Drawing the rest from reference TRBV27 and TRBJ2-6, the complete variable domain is EAQVTQNPRYLITVTGKKLTVTCSQNMNHEYMSWYRQDPGLGLRQIYYSMNVEVTDKGDVPEGYKVSRKEKRNFPLILESPSPNQTSLYFCASSCYQFGANVLTFGAGSRLTVL.

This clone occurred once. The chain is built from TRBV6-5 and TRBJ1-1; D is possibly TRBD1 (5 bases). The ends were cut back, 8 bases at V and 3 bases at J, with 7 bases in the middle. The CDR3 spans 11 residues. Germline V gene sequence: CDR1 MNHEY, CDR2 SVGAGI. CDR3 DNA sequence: TGTGCCAGCGAAGGGGACACTGAAGCTTTCTTT. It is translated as CASEGDTEAFF.

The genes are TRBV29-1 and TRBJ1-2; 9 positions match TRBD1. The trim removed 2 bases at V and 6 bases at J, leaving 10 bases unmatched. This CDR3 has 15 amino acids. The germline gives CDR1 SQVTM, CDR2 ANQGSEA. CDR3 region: CSVETTGTGLNGYTF. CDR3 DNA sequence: TGCAGCGTTGAAACGACCGGGACAGGGCTAAATGGCTACACCTTC.

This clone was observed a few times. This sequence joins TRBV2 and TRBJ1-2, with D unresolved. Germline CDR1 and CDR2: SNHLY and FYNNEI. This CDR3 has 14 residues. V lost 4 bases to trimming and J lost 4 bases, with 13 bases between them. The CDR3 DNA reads TGTGCCAGCAGTGTAAAGGGAATCCCCTATGGCTACACCTTC. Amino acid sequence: CASSVKGIPYGYTF.

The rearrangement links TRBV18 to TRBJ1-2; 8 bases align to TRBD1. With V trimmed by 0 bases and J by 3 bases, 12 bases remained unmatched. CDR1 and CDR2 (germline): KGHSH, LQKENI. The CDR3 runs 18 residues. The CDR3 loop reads CASSPPLGRGQLDYGYTF. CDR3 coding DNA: TGTGCCAGCTCACCACCCTTAGGCAGGGGGCAGTTGGACTATGGCTACACCTTC.

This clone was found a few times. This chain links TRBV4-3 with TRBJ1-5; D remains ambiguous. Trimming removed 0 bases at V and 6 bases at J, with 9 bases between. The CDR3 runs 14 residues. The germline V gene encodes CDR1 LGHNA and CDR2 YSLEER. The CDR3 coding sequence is TGCGCCAGCAGCCAAGATACGGGTGCTCAGCCCCAGCATTTT. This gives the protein CASSQDTGAQPQHF.

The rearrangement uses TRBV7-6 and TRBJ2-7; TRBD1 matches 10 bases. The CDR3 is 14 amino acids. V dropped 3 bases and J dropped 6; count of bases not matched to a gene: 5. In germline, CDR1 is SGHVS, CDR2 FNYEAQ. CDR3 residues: CASSLRQGAGEQYF. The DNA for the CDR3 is TGTGCCAGCAGCTTGCGACAGGGGGCGGGCGAGCAGTACTTC.

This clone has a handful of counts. The CDR3 sequence is CAWNLWNYGYTF. DNA for the CDR3: TGTGCCTGGAACTTATGGAACTATGGCTACACCTTC. The chain uses TRBV30 and TRBJ1-2; D gene unclear. The CDR3 runs 12 residues. In germline, CDR1 is GTSNPN, CDR2 SVGIG (reference sequence). The ends were cut back, 4 bases at V and 2 bases at J, with 8 bases in the middle.

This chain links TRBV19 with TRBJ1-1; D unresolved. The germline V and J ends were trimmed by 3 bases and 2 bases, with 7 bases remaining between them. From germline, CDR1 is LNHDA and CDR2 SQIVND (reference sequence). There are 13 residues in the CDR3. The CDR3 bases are TGTGCCAGTAGTATTTCGGGAAACACTGAAGCTTTCTTT. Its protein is CASSISGNTEAFF.

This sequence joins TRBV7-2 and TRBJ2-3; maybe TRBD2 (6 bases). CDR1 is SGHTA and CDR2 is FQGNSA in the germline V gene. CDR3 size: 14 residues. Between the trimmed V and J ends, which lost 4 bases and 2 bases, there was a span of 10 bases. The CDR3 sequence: CASSSLASTDTQYF. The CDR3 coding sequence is TGTGCCAGCAGCTCACTAGCCTCCACAGATACGCAGTATTTT.

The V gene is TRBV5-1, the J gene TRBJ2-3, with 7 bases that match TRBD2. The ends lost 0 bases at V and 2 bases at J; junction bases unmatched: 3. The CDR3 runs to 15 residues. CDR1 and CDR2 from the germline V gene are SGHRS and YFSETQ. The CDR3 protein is CASSLAGGPTDTQYF. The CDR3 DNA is TGCGCCAGCAGCTTGGCGGGGGGACCCACAGATACGCAGTATTTT. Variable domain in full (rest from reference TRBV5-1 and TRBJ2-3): KAGVTQTPRYLIKTRGQQVTLSCSPISGHRSVSWYQQTPGQGLQFLFEYFSETQRNKGNFPGRFSGRQFSNSRSEMNVSTLELGDSALYLCASSLAGGPTDTQYFGPGTRLTVL.

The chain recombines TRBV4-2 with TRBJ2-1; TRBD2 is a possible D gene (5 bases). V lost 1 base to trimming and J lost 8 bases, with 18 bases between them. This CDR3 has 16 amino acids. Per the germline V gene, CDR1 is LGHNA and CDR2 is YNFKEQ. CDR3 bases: TGTGCCAGCAGCCAAGGAGGCGGACTCGGATCCTATGAGCAGTTCTTC. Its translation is CASSQGGGLGSYEQFF.

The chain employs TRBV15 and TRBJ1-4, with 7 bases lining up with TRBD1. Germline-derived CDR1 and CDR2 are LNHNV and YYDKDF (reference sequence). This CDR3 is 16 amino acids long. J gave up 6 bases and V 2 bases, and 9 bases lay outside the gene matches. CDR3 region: CATSRTTGAGDEKLFF. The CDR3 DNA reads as TGTGCCACCAGCAGAACCACAGGGGCTGGTGATGAAAAACTGTTTTTT.

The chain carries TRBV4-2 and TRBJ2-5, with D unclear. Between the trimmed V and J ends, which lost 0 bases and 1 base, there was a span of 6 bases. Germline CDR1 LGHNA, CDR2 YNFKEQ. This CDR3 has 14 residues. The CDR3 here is CASSQDNIQETQYF. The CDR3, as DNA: TGTGCCAGCAGCCAAGATAACATCCAAGAGACCCAGTACTTC.

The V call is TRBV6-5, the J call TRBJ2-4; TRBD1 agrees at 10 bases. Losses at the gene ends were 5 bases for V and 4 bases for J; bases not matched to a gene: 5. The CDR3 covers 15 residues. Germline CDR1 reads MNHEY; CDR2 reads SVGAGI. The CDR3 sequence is CASSTRTGGKNIQYF. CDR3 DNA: TGTGCCAGCAGTACACGGACAGGGGGGAAAAACATTCAGTACTTC.

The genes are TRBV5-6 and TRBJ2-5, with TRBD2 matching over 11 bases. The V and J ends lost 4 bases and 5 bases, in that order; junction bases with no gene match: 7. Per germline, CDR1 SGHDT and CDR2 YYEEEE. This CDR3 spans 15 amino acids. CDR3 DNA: TGTGCCAGCAGCCATAGCGGGGGGGCAGGTGAGACCCAGTACTTC. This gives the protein CASSHSGGAGETQYF.

CDR3 coding DNA: TGTGCCAGTAGTATAAGGAGGGGGCTAGCGGGGCGGAATGAGCAGTTCTTC. Protein product: CASSIRRGLAGRNEQFF. This chain uses TRBV19 with TRBJ2-1, with 9 positions matching TRBD2. This CDR3 contains 17 residues. Looked up from germline, CDR1 is LNHDA and CDR2 is SQIVND (reference sequence). Unmatched junction bases numbered 12, after V lost 2 bases and J lost 7 bases.

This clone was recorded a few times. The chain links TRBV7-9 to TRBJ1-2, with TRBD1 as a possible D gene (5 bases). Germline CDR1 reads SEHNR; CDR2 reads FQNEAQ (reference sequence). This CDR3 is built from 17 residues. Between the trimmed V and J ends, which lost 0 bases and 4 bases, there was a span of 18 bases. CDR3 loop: CASSLAVMDTHRYGYTF. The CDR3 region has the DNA TGTGCCAGCAGCTTAGCGGTAATGGACACACACCGCTATGGCTACACCTTC.